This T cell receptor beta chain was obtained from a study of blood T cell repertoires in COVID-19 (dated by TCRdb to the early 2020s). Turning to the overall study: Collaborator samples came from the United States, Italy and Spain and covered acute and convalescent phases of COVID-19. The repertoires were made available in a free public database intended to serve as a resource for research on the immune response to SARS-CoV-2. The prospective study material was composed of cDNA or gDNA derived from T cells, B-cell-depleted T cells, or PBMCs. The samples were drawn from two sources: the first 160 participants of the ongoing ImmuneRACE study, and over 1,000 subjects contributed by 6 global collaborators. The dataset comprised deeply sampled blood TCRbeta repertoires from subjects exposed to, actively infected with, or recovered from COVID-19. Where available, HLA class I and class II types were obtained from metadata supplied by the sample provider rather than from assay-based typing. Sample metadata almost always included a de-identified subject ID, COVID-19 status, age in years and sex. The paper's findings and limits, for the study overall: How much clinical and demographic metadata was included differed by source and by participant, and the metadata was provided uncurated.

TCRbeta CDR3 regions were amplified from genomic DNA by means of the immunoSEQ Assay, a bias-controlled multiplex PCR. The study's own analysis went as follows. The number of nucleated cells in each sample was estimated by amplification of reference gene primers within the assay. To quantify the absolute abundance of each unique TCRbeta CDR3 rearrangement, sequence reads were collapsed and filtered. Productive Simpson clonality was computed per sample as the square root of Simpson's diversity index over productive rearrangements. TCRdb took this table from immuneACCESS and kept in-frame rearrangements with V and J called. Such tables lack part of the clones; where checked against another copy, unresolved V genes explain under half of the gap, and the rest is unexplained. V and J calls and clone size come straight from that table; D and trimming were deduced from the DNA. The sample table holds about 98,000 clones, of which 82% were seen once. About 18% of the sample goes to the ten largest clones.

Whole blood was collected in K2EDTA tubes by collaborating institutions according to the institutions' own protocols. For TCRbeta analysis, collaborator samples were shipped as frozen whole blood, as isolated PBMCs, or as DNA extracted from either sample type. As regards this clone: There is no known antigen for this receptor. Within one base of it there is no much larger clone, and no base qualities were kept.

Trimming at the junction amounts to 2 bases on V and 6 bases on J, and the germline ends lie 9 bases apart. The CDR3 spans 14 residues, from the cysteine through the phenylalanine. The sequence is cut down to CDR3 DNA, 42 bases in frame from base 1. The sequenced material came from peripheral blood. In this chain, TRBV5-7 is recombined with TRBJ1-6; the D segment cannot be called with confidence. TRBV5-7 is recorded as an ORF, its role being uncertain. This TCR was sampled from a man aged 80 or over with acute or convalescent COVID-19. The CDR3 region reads CASSLSGINSPLHF. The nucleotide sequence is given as TGTGCCAGCAGCTTATCGGGTATTAATTCACCCCTCCACTTT.